This T cell receptor beta chain was recorded in a study of shared clonotypes between healthy human individuals. Study as a whole: The cohort had a couple of women and three men, ages 18 to 49.

This clone was observed a single time. Its target is not known. Sequenced by immunoSEQ multiplex PCR; TCRdb stores in-frame clones only, minus some. The sample contains 2 million to 3 million clones, 80% to 95% of which appear only once. V lost 2 bases to trimming and J lost 4 bases, with 15 bases between them. The germline V gene has CDR1 MGHDK and CDR2 SYGVNS. The CDR3 is 16 amino acids. Study outcomes and limitations: Sampling covered blood only; tissue repertoires likely differ.

The gene calls are TRBV25-1 and TRBJ2-1; D tentatively reads TRBD1 or TRBD2 (5 bases each). The sequenced material came from naive CD4+ T cells from PBMCs. Subset noted: CD45RA+ positively selected. This receptor was identified in a man younger than 35 in good health. Some clones in this sample may be carry-over from other donors' samples. In nucleotides, the CDR3 is TGTGCCAGCAGTGAACCTGACCGGGACCGGTACAATGAGCAGTTCTTC. This translates into CASSEPDRDRYNEQFF.